This TCR beta chain was documented in a study of beta chain features in type 1 diabetes. The whole isolated RNA underwent reverse transcription, so sequencing captured expressed TCRB transcripts. Assay used: immunoSEQ multiplex PCR; TCRdb lists only in-frame clones, some missing. The profile shows under 450,000 clones, around 13% of them singletons. The sequence came from a man aged 25 to 40 in good health. The sequencing sample was made of naive CD4+ T cells from blood.

Here the CDR3 reads CASRRQGGQDGYTF. In DNA form, the CDR3 reads TGTGCCAGCAGGCGACAGGGCGGGCAGGATGGCTACACCTTC. The chain is built from TRBV27 and TRBJ1-2; the match to TRBD1 covers 7 bases. The CDR3 spans 14 residues. V lost 6 bases, J lost 6 bases, and 10 bases stayed unmatched. CDR1 is MNHEY, CDR2 SMNVEV, per germline (reference sequence).